This entry lists 21 T cell receptor beta chains sequenced from one sample in a study of regulatory T cells in long-lasting Graves disease. Noted time point: persistent/refractory GD, antithyroid drugs over 5 years with positive TRAb. Following extraction of RNA from PBMCs, that RNA was used to make the TCR library. Through Arm-PCR of CDR3 regions and iRepertoire HTBI primers, TCR beta libraries were built. TCRdb used MiXCR to reprocess the multiplex PCR reads, holding one entry per CDR3 protein. The sample shows roughly 500,000 distinct CDR3 sequences, around 20% of them seen only once. Sequenced material: peripheral blood mononuclear cells (PBMCs), taken when the disease was refractory, from a patient treated with antithyroid drugs. The receptor source for this set is a female donor with Graves disease.

The table lists this clonotype with many counts. This sequence joins TRBV12-3 or TRBV12-4 and TRBJ1-6; D is perhaps TRBD1 (5 bases). The CDR3 covers 14 residues. Trimming took off 3 bases at V and 10 bases at J, with 13 bases between the two ends. The CDR3 sequence is CASSLSRGGSPLHF. The CDR3 bases are TGTGCCAGCAGTTTGTCTAGGGGAGGATCACCCCTCCACTTT.

This clonotype was picked up many times. The rearrangement joins TRBV2 to TRBJ2-7, with 12 bases aligning to TRBD2. CDR3 length: 15 amino acids. Germline loops: CDR1 SNHLY, CDR2 FYNNEI. V lost 7 bases to trimming and J lost 5 bases; unmatched junction nucleotides: 9. The CDR3 here is CASIPVTSGSNEQYF. The CDR3 DNA reads TGTGCCAGCATCCCAGTGACTAGCGGGAGCAACGAGCAGTACTTC.

Only a few counts were recorded for this clonotype. V usage is TRBV9 and J usage is TRBJ1-2; D possibly corresponds to TRBD1 (5 bases). The CDR3 sequence is 14 residues long. Trimming cost V 3 bases and J 6 bases, with 15 bases left between them. Germline CDR1 SGDLS, CDR2 YYNGEE. CDR3 nucleotides: TGTGCCAGCAGCGGCCCGGGACGAGCAAATGGCTACACCTTC. This codes for CASSGPGRANGYTF.

The rearrangement uses TRBV6-1 and TRBJ1-4, with D possibly matching TRBD1 (6 bases). This CDR3 comprises 13 residues. Germline-derived CDR1 and CDR2 are MNHNS and SASEGT. Trimming took 5 bases from V and 5 from J, leaving 9 bases between them. In DNA form, the CDR3 reads TGTGCCAGCAGTACGGGGGCGAATGAAAAACTGTTTTTT. This translates into CASSTGANEKLFF.

This clonotype was detected many times. The rearrangement joins TRBV27 to TRBJ2-7; D gene uncertain. V lost 3 bases and J 3 bases, leaving 12 bases between the germline ends. Germline V gene lookup returns CDR1 MNHEY and CDR2 SMNVEV (reference sequence). The CDR3 has 14 amino acids. CDR3 amino acids: CASSLAADHYEQYF. DNA of the CDR3: TGTGCCAGCAGTTTGGCCGCGGACCACTACGAGCAGTACTTC.

This sequence joins TRBV20-1 and TRBJ1-5; D unresolved. The V end was cut by 0 bases, the J end by 4 bases, with 13 bases between. This CDR3 spans 15 amino acids. Germline V gene lookup returns CDR1 DFQATT and CDR2 SNEGSKA (reference sequence). Written as DNA, the CDR3 is TGCAGTGCTAGAGATGAGGAGCGTGTGAATCAGCCCCAGCATTTT. Translation gives CSARDEERVNQPQHF.

This chain connects TRBV7-9 to TRBJ2-2; 10 positions match TRBD1. The length of the CDR3 is 15 residues. Germline-derived CDR1 and CDR2 are SEHNR and FQNEAQ (reference sequence). V dropped 3 bases and J dropped 4; count of bases not matched to a gene: 2. CDR3 in DNA: TGTGCCAGCAGCTTGGACAGGGGGGCCACCGGGGAGCTGTTTTTT. Translation gives CASSLDRGATGELFF. The full variable domain, rest sourced from reference TRBV7-9 and TRBJ2-2, is DTGVSQNPRHKITKRGQNVTFRCDPISEHNRLYWYRQTLGQGPEFLTYFQNEAQLEKSRLLSDRFSAERPKGSFSTLEIQRTEQGDSAMYLCASSLDRGATGELFFGEGSRLTVL.

The chain links TRBV6-5 to TRBJ2-1; the D gene could be TRBD1 or TRBD2 (5 bases each). This CDR3 region has 16 residues. The germline CDR1 and CDR2 sequences are MNHEY and SVGAGI. V shed 2 bases and J shed 2 bases, with 13 bases lying between them. CDR3 sequence: CASSYTSGTPYNEQFF. The CDR3 DNA reads as TGTGCCAGCAGTTACACCTCCGGGACCCCCTACAATGAGCAGTTCTTC.

This clonotype was counted many times. The chain combines TRBV27 with TRBJ1-2; tentative D call: TRBD1 (6 bases). The CDR3 contains 15 residues. Germline CDR1 is MNHEY and CDR2 is SMNVEV (reference sequence). V was cut by 2 bases and J by 6 bases, with 16 bases left in between. CDR3 loop: CASSLDKLGGNGYTF. The CDR3 DNA sequence: TGTGCCAGCAGTTTAGATAAATTAGGGGGGAATGGCTACACCTTC.

This chain joins TRBV11-3 and TRBJ2-2; 11 bases are shared with TRBD2. Unmatched junction bases numbered 2, after V lost 5 bases and J lost 6 bases. CDR1 and CDR2 from the germline V gene are SGHNT and YENEEA. This CDR3 region has 14 residues. In DNA form, the CDR3 reads TGTGCCAGCAGCGGGGGACTAGCGGCCGGGGAGCTGTTTTTT. This sequence encodes CASSGGLAAGELFF.

This clonotype appeared a few times. The chain combines TRBV28 with TRBJ2-1; D uncertain. Trimming pared 5 bases from V and 8 bases from J, leaving 7 bases between. CDR1 and CDR2 from the germline V gene are MDHEN and SYDVKM. This CDR3 has 11 residues. CDR3 region: CASSRAHEQFF. CDR3 DNA sequence: TGTGCCAGCAGTCGGGCCCATGAGCAGTTCTTC.

In this sample, this clonotype turned up many times. The J gene is TRBJ2-7, the V gene TRBV28; 7 bases match TRBD2. The CDR3 sequence is 15 residues long. CDR1 MDHEN and CDR2 SYDVKM come from the germline V gene. After removal of 2 bases from V and 4 bases from J, the junction contained 8 bases not matched to a gene. CDR3 sequence reads: CASSLGAGREYEQYF. For the CDR3, the DNA is TGTGCCAGCAGTTTAGGGGCAGGGAGGGAGTACGAGCAGTACTTC.

Here the CDR3 DNA reads TGTGCCAGCAGCCTGGGCGACAGGGACTCCTACGAGCAGTACTTC. Residues: CASSLGDRDSYEQYF. The rearrangement links TRBV14 to TRBJ2-7; 7 bases align to TRBD1. The CDR3 has 15 residues. With V trimmed by 4 bases and J by 0 bases, 6 bases remained unmatched. The V gene's germline CDR1 is SGHDN and CDR2 FVKESK.

This chain uses TRBV5-1 with TRBJ1-2, with 7 bases identical to TRBD1. The trim removed 2 bases at V and 7 bases at J, leaving 5 bases unmatched. In germline, CDR1 is SGHRS, CDR2 YFSETQ. This CDR3 is 13 amino acids long. Written as DNA, the CDR3 is TGCGCCAGCAGCTTACAGGGGTGGTCTGGCTACACCTTC. Amino acid sequence: CASSLQGWSGYTF.

Note on this clonotype: The CDR3 end shows no conserved phenylalanine or tryptophan, and so a read error is likely. The V gene is TRBV7-9, the J gene TRBJ2-4; 8 bases line up with TRBD1. V gave up 5 bases and J gave up 0 bases; unmatched junction bases: 3. Germline V gene data show CDR1 as SEHNR and CDR2 as FQNEAQ (reference sequence). The CDR3 runs to 15 residues. The chain's CDR3 is CASSLGQGAKNIQYL. In DNA, the CDR3 is TGTGCCAGCAGCCTCGGACAGGGAGCCAAAAACATTCAGTACCTC.

A word on this clonotype: Since a much larger clone is just one base distant, this may be a read error. The chain joins TRBV28 to TRBJ1-2; TRBD1 agrees at 9 bases. The CDR3 sequence is 14 residues long. Germline V gene lookup returns CDR1 MDHEN and CDR2 SYDVKM. V shed 7 bases, J shed 4 bases, and the junction held 7 bases outside the gene matches. The CDR3 here is CASTGTGSVYGYTF. The CDR3 DNA follows: TGTGCCAGCACCGGGACAGGGTCTGTCTATGGCTACACCTTC.

On this clonotype: The junction shows a germline mismatch at one end, possibly a read error. J is TRBJ2-7 and V is TRBV7-9; the match to TRBD2 covers 9 bases. Germline CDR1 and CDR2: SEHNR and FQNEAQ (reference sequence). The CDR3 consists of 17 residues. DNA for the CDR3: TGTGCCAGCAGCTTAGTGGTAGGTAGCGGGAGCTCCTACGGGCAGTACTTC. Translated, it gives CASSLVVGSGSSYGQYF.

This clonotype came up a few times. The chain employs TRBV9 and TRBJ2-2; 13 positions match TRBD2. The CDR3 is 22 amino acids. With V trimmed by 0 bases and J by 4 bases, 18 bases remained unmatched. Germline assignment: CDR1 SGDLS and CDR2 YYNGEE. The CDR3 nucleotides are TGTGCCAGCAGCGTAGCTGTCAATCTGGGACTAGCGGGATCGCGAGGCACCGGGGAGCTGTTTTTT. As protein: CASSVAVNLGLAGSRGTGELFF.

In this sample, this clonotype turned up a few times. The chain couples TRBV20-1 to TRBJ1-1, with TRBD1 as a possible D gene (5 bases). Germline CDR1 reads DFQATT; CDR2 reads SNEGSKA (reference sequence). The CDR3 covers 15 residues. Trimming took 0 bases from V and 7 from J, leaving 18 bases between them. CDR3 protein: CSARDYAALRGEAFF. CDR3 DNA sequence: TGCAGTGCTAGAGACTATGCGGCTTTAAGGGGTGAAGCTTTCTTT.

The chain has TRBV4-1 and TRBJ1-2, with TRBD1 matching 8 bases. CDR3 size: 16 residues. CDR1 is MGHRA and CDR2 is YSYEKL in the germline V gene. V lost 2 bases, J lost 5 bases, and 10 bases stayed unmatched. The CDR3 DNA sequence: TGCGCCAGCAGCCAACCAACGGACAGGGCGCCTTATGGCTACACCTTC. Translating it yields CASSQPTDRAPYGYTF.

There are many counts of this clonotype. This chain links TRBV15 with TRBJ1-1, with D uncertain. V lost 1 base, J lost 1 base, and 4 bases lay in between. CDR3 length: 13 residues. Per germline, CDR1 LNHNV and CDR2 YYDKDF (reference sequence). In nucleotides, the CDR3 is TGTGCCACCAGCAGAGGACCGAACACTGAAGCTTTCTTT. Amino acids: CATSRGPNTEAFF.